Sequencing of this TCR beta chain was carried out in a study of graft-versus-host responses after intestinal transplantation. On the study more broadly: Transplants given to recipients were multivisceral, liver-intestinal, or isolated intestinal. Each recipient received anti-thymocyte globulin induction, then tacrolimus and steroids for 2 to 4 years.

Study conclusions and caveats: Allografts carried high graft-versus-host to host-versus-graft clonal ratios in patients having graft-donor T cell macrochimerism. The highest levels of circulating GvH clones went along with early declines in HvG clones after transplant.

The CDR3 consists of 16 residues. Germline CDR1 is MNHNY and CDR2 is SVGAGI (reference sequence). V lost 0 bases to trimming and J lost 5 bases, with 16 bases between them. Concerning this clone: Its antigen is as yet unknown.

Method: immunoSEQ multiplex PCR; TCRdb's copy keeps in-frame clones and lacks some. The sample lists around 100,000 clones, 90% to 95% seen once, with about 0.25% in the top ten. The gene calls are TRBV6-6 and TRBJ2-5, with D possibly being TRBD1 or TRBD2 (6 bases each). The sample here was unstimulated CD4+ T cells sorted from spleen or lymph node cells, taken before transplant. The origin of this receptor is a human donor who was the organ donor for an intestinal transplant. DNA of the CDR3: TGTGCCAGCAGTTACTCGCGGGACAACGGACACGAGACCCAGTACTTC. Residues: CASSYSRDNGHETQYF.